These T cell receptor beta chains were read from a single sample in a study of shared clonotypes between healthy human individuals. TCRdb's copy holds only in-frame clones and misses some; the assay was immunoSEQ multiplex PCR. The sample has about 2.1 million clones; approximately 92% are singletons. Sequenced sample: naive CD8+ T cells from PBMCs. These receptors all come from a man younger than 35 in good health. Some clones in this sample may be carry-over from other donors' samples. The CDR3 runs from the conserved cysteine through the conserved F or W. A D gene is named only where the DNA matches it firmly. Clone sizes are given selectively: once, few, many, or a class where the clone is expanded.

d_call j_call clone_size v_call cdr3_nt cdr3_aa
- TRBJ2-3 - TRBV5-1 TGCGCCAGCAGCGGGAGTGCCACAGATACGCAGTATTTT CASSGSATDTQYF
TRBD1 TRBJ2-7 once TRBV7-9 TGTGCCAGCAGCTTAGAAGGACAGGGATCCTACGAGCAGTACTTC CASSLEGQGSYEQYF
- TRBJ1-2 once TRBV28 TGTGCCAGCAGTTTCATCAGGTCCTATGGCTACACCTTC CASSFIRSYGYTF
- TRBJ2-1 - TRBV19 TGTGCCAGTAGTCTCCACTTCAACAATGAGCAGTTCTTC CASSLHFNNEQFF
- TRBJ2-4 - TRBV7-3 TGTGCCAGCAGCTCTTCAAGACTGGACAACATTCAGTACTTC CASSSSRLDNIQYF
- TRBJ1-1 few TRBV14 TGTGCCAGCAGCCAAGAGGGGTACGGGACTGAAGCTTTCTTT CASSQEGYGTEAFF
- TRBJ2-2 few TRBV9 TGTGCCAGCAGCGTAGGGACTACCGGGGAGCTGTTTTTT CASSVGTTGELFF
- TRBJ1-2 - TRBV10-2 TGCGCCAGCAGTGAACAGGGTAGAGGGATTTATGGCTACACCTTC CASSEQGRGIYGYTF
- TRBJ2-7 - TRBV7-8 TGTGCCAGCAGCTTGCGTATCTCCTACGAGCAGTACTTC CASSLRISYEQYF
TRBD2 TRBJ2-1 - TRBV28 TGTGCCAGCAGTCCCGTAGCGGGTCAAAGCTCCTACAATGAGCAGTTCTTC CASSPVAGQSSYNEQFF
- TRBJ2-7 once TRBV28 TGTGCCAGCAGTTTTGAACCAGCGGCCTACGAGCAGTACTTC CASSFEPAAYEQYF
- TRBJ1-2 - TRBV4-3 TGCGCCAGCAGCCAAGATTCGGGGGGTAGCTTTGGCTACACCTTC CASSQDSGGSFGYTF
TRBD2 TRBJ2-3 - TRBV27 TGTGCCAGCACCTCAGCGGGAGCGGCAGATACGCAGTATTTT CASTSAGAADTQYF
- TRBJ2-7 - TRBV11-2 TGTGCCAGCAGCCAGCGGTCAGGTGCGGGGATGATATCCTACGAGCAGTACTTC CASSQRSGAGMISYEQYF
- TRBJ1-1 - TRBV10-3 TGTGCCATCAGTCCGGACAGAATGAACACTGAAGCTTTCTTT CAISPDRMNTEAFF
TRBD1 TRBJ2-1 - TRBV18 TGTGCCAGCTCACCACCCGACAGGGGGTCAAATGAGCAGTTCTTC CASSPPDRGSNEQFF
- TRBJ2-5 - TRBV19 TGTGCCATCCTTGGGCACCCAGCGCCCTTGGGACAAGAGACCCAGTACTTC CAILGHPAPLGQETQYF
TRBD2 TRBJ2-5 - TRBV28 TGTGCCAGCAGTTTAACGACTAGCGGGATAGAGACCCAGTACTTC CASSLTTSGIETQYF
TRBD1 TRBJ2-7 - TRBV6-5 TGTGCCAGCAGTTCCTCAGACAGGGTGGACTACGAGCAGTACTTC CASSSSDRVDYEQYF
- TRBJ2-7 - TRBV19 TGTGCCAGTAGTCCCCATGTGGGGTTCTACGAGCAGTACTTC CASSPHVGFYEQYF